This T cell receptor (beta chain) originates from a study of T cells in Graves' hyperthyroidism and ophthalmopathy. With V trimmed by 5 bases and J by 5 bases, 3 bases remained unmatched. The CDR3 spans 15 residues. Germline V gene lookup returns CDR1 SGHAT and CDR2 FQNNGV. Among ophthalmopathy patients, the Clinical Activity Score reached at least 3, the NOSPECS grade reached at least 4, and duration remained under 3 months. At least ten counts were recorded for this clonotype. What was amplified from RNA transcripts were TCR beta CDR3 regions. First-round RT-PCR targeting the TCR CDR3 was performed with the HTBI primer set. TCRdb reanalysed the multiplex PCR reads using MiXCR and keeps one entry per CDR3 protein. The sample consists of fewer than 750,000 distinct CDR3 sequences, 13% to 15% of them appearing once.

Input material: blood. The chain couples TRBV11-2 to TRBJ2-3; 14 nucleotides align to TRBD2. The clonotype comes from a woman aged 50 to 60 with Graves' ophthalmopathy. The CDR3: CASSGLAGGIDTQYF. In DNA form, the CDR3 reads TGTGCCAGCAGCGGACTAGCGGGAGGAATAGATACGCAGTATTTT.